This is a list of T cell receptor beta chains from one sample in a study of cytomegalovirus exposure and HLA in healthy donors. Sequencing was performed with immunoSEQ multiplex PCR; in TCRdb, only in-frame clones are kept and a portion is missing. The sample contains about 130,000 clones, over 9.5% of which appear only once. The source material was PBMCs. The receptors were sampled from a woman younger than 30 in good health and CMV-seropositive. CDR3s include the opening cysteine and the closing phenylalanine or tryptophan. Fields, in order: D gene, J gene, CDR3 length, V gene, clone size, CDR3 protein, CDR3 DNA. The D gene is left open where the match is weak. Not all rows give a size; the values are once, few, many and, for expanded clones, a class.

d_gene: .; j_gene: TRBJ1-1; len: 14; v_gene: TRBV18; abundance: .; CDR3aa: CASNQGRVGTEAFF; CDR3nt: TGTGCCAGTAACCAAGGCAGGGTGGGCACTGAAGCTTTCTTT
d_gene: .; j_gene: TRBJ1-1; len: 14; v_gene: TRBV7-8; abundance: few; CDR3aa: CASSLGAMNTEAFF; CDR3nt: TGTGCCAGCAGTCTAGGGGCCATGAACACTGAAGCTTTCTTT
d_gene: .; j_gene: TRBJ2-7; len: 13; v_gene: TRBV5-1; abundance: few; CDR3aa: CASSSNTGYEQYF; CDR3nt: TGCGCCAGCAGCTCAAATACAGGATACGAGCAGTACTTC
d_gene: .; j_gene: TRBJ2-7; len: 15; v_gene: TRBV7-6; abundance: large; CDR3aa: CASSPVGGVNSEQYF; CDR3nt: TGTGCCAGCAGCCCGGTCGGAGGGGTCAATAGCGAGCAGTACTTC
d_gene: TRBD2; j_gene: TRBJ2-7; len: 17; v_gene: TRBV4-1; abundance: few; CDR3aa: CASSHLLATSGSYEQYF; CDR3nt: TGCGCCAGCAGCCACCTCTTGGCGACTAGCGGCTCCTACGAGCAGTACTTC
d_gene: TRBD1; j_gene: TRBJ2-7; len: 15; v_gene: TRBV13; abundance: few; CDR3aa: CASSLGGQGAIEQYF; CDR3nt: TGTGCCAGCAGCTTAGGGGGACAGGGGGCGATCGAGCAGTACTTC
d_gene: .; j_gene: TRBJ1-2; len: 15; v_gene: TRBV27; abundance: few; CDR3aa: CASGGGSPANYGYTF; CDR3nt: TGTGCCAGCGGGGGAGGTTCGCCAGCTAACTATGGCTACACCTTC
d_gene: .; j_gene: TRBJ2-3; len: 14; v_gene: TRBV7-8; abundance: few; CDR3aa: CASSAVIRTDTQYF; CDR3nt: TGTGCCAGCAGCGCCGTGATCAGGACAGATACGCAGTATTTT
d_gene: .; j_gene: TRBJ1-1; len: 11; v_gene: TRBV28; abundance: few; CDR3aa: CASRRVVETFF; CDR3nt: TGTGCCAGCAGGAGGGTGGTGGAAACTTTCTTT
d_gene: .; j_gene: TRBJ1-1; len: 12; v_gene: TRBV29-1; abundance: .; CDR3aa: CSAGEAGTEAFF; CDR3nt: TGCAGCGCCGGGGAAGCGGGCACTGAAGCTTTCTTT
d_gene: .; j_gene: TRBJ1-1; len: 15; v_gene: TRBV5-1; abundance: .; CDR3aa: CASSLWGGERTEAFF; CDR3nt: TGCGCCAGCAGCTTGTGGGGAGGGGAGAGGACTGAAGCTTTCTTT
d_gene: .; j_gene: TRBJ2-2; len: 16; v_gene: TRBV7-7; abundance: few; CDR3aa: CASSLALGANTGELFF; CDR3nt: TGTGCTAGCAGCTTAGCGTTAGGGGCGAACACCGGGGAGCTGTTTTTT
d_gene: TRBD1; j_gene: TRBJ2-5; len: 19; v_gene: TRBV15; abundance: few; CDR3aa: CATSRELGQGKGARETQYF; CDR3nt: TGTGCCACCAGCAGAGAACTCGGACAGGGGAAGGGGGCCAGGGAGACCCAGTACTTC
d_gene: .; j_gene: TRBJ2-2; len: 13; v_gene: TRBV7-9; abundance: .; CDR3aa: CASSSRVPGELFF; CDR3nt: TGTGCCAGCAGCTCCCGGGTTCCCGGGGAGCTGTTTTTT
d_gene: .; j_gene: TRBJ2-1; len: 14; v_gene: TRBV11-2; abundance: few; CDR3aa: CASSTRSSSPEQFF; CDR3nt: TGTGCCAGCAGCACAAGGAGCAGCAGCCCTGAGCAGTTCTTC
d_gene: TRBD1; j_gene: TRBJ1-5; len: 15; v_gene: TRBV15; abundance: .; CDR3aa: CATSRFRGASQPQHF; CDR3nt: TGTGCCACCAGCAGGTTCAGGGGGGCGAGTCAGCCCCAGCATTTT
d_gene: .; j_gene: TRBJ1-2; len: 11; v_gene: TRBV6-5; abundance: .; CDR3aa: CASSFGGSHTF; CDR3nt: TGTGCCAGCAGTTTCGGGGGAAGCCACACCTTC
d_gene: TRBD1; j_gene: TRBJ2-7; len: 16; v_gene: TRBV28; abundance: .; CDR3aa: CASSLGGRQGANEQYF; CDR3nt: TGTGCCAGCAGTTTAGGGGGGAGACAGGGGGCCAACGAGCAGTACTTC
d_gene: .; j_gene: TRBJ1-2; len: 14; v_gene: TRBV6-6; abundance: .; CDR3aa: CASSDSHENYGYTF; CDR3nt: TGTGCCAGCAGTGACAGTCACGAGAACTATGGCTACACCTTC
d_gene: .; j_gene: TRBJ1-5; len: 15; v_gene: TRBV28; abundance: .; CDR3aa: CASSFVGDSNQPQHF; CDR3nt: TGTGCCAGCAGTTTCGTCGGTGATAGCAATCAGCCCCAGCATTTT
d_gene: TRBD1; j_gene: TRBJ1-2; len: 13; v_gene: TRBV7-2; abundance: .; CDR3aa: CASKQGAVYGYTF; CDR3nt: TGTGCCAGCAAACAGGGGGCGGTCTATGGCTACACCTTC
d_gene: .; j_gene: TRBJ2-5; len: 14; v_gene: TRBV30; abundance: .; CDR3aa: CAWSVLRHQGTQYF; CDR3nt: TGTGCCTGGAGTGTACTTCGGCACCAGGGGACCCAGTACTTC
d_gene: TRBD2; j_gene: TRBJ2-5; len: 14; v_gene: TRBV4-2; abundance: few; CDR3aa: CASSQGGGQETQYF; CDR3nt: TGTGCCAGCAGCCAGGGGGGGGGCCAAGAGACCCAGTACTTC
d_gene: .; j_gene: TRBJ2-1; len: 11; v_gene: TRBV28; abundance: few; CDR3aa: CASRETNEQFF; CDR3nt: TGTGCCAGCAGGGAGACCAATGAGCAGTTCTTC
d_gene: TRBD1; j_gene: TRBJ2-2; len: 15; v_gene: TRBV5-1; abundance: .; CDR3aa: CASSKTGQGARELFF; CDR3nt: TGCGCCAGCAGTAAAACGGGACAGGGGGCCCGGGAGCTGTTTTTT
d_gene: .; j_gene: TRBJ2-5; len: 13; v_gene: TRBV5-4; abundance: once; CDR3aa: CASSPSGGETQYF; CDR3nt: TGTGCCAGCAGCCCTTCCGGGGGAGAGACCCAGTACTTC
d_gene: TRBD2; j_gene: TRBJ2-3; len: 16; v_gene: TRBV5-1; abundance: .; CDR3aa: CASSLTSGSWTDTQYF; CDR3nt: TGCGCCAGCAGCTTGACCAGCGGGAGTTGGACAGATACGCAGTATTTT
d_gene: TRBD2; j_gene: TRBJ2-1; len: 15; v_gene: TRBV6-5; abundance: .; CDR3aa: CASRPLAGSYNEQFF; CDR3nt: TGTGCCAGCAGGCCTCTAGCGGGATCCTACAATGAGCAGTTCTTC
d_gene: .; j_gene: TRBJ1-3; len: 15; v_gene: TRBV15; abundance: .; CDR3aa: CATSRDRGTGNTIYF; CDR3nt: TGTGCCACCAGCAGAGACAGGGGTACTGGAAACACCATATATTTT
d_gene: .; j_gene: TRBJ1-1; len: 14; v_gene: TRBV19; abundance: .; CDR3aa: CASSTGLGGTEAFF; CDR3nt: TGTGCCAGTAGTACAGGGTTGGGAGGAACTGAAGCTTTCTTT
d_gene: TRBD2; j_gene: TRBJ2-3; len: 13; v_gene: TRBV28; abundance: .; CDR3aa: CASSLGGADTQYF; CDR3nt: TGTGCCAGCAGTTTAGGGGGGGCAGATACGCAGTATTTT
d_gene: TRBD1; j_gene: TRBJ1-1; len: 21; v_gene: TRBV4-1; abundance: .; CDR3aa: CASSQEGWTGGVRFEDTEAFF; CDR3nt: TGCGCCAGCAGCCAAGAGGGGTGGACAGGGGGCGTTAGGTTCGAGGACACTGAAGCTTTCTTT
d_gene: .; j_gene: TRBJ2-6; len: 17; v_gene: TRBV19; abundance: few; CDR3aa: CASSNRPLASGANVLTF; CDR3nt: TGTGCCAGTAGTAACAGACCCTTGGCCTCTGGGGCCAACGTCCTGACTTTC
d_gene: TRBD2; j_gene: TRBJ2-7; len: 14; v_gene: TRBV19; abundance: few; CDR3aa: CASSISGTSYEQYF; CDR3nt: TGTGCCAGTAGTATTTCCGGGACTAGCTACGAGCAGTACTTC